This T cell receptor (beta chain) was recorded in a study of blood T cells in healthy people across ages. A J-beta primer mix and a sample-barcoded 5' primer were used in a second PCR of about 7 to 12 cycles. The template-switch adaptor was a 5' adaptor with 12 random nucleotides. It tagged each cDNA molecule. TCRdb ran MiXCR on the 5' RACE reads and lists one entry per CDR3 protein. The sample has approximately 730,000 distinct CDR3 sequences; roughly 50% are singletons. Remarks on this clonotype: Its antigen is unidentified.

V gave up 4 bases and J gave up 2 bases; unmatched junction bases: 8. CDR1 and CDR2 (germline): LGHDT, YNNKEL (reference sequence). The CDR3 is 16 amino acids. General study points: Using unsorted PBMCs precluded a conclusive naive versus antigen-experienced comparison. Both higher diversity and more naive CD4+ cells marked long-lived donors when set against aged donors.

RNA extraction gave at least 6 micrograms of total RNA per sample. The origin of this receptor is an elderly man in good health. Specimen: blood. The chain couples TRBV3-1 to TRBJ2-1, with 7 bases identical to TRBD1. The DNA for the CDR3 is TGTGCCAGCAGCCCGGACAGGTCTAGTCCCTACAATGAGCAGTTCTTC. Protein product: CASSPDRSSPYNEQFF.